The 7 T cell receptor beta chains reported below all come from one sample, sequenced in a study of T cell responses to AZD1222 COVID-19 vaccine. Profiling relied on immunoSEQ multiplex PCR, and the TCRdb table lists in-frame clones only, not all of them. In the table there are over 100,000 clones, about 90% of which are singletons. Sample: peripheral blood, taken 28 days after the second AZD1222 dose. These receptors came from an adult who received the AZD1222 COVID-19 vaccine.

This chain links TRBV2 with TRBJ1-4, with TRBD1 as a possible D gene (5 bases). V was pared by 7 bases and J by 11 bases, with 14 bases between. This CDR3 spans 12 amino acids. The germline CDR1 and CDR2 sequences are SNHLY and FYNNEI. The CDR3 bases are TGTGCCAGCAAGACTGCGGGGGTGAAACTGTTTTTT. It codes for CASKTAGVKLFF.

This chain uses TRBV10-3 with TRBJ2-5; D not certain. Per germline, CDR1 ENHRY and CDR2 SYGVKD. CDR3 length equals 13 residues. V lost 4 bases and J 5 bases, leaving 11 bases between the germline ends. The CDR3: CAISASVLETQYF. DNA for the CDR3: TGTGCCATCAGTGCCTCGGTTCTGGAGACCCAGTACTTC.

J is TRBJ1-1 and V is TRBV5-5, with D hard to call. CDR1 and CDR2 from the germline V gene are SGHKS and YYEKEE (reference sequence). The length of the CDR3 is 14 residues. With 2 bases removed from V and 0 bases from J, the gap between germline ends came to 8 bases. CDR3 in DNA: TGTGCCAGCAGCTTAGGAGACCTGAACACTGAAGCTTTCTTT. It yields the protein CASSLGDLNTEAFF.

The rearrangement uses TRBV5-4 and TRBJ2-2, with 8 bases fitting TRBD1. V lost 5 bases, J lost 2 bases, and 5 bases stayed unmatched. Germline values: CDR1 SGHNT, CDR2 YYREEE (reference sequence). This CDR3 is 15 amino acids long. In DNA, the CDR3 is TGTGCCAGCAGTTCCAGGGGGCTTAACACCGGGGAGCTGTTTTTT. Protein sequence: CASSSRGLNTGELFF.

In this sample, this clone turned up once. This chain links TRBV7-2 with TRBJ2-2; D is ambiguous. CDR1 is SGHTA and CDR2 is FQGNSA in the germline V gene. This CDR3 has 15 amino acids. Trimming shortened V by 5 bases and J by 4 bases, and 14 bases separated the two germline ends. As DNA, the CDR3 is TGTGCCAGCAGCCGTGTGGGCCAGCGCACCGGGGAGCTGTTTTTT. This codes for CASSRVGQRTGELFF. Full variable domain (missing parts from reference TRBV7-2 and TRBJ2-2): GAGVSQSPSNKVTEKGKDVELRCDPISGHTALYWYRQSLGQGLEFLIYFQGNSAPDKSGLPSDRFSAERTGGSVSTLTIQRTQQEDSAVYLCASSRVGQRTGELFFGEGSRLTVL.

The table lists this clone with a count of one. The chain is built from TRBV4-3 and TRBJ1-2; D might be TRBD1 (5 bases). The germline V and J ends were trimmed by 0 bases and 1 base, with 9 bases remaining between them. Looked up from germline, CDR1 is LGHNA and CDR2 is YSLEER. This CDR3 has 15 amino acids. The CDR3 loop reads CASSQEAGNNYGYTF. CDR3 nucleotide sequence: TGCGCCAGCAGCCAAGAGGCAGGGAATAACTATGGCTACACCTTC.

This chain uses TRBV19 with TRBJ1-2, with 9 positions matching TRBD1. There are 16 residues in the CDR3. The V gene's germline CDR1 is LNHDA and CDR2 SQIVND (reference sequence). V gave up 4 bases and J gave up 3 bases; unmatched junction bases: 9. DNA of the CDR3: TGTGCCAGTAGTAAGGGCGGACAGGGGAAGCACTATGGCTACACCTTC. It codes for CASSKGGQGKHYGYTF.